The 27 T cell receptor beta chains below come from one sample, sequenced in a study of blood T cell repertoires in COVID-19. Some clones are missing from TCRdb's copy, which holds only in-frame ones; the method was immunoSEQ multiplex PCR. The sample holds about 160,000 clones, roughly 80% seen once. Specimen: peripheral blood. Receptors were obtained from a man in his 70s with acute or convalescent COVID-19.

The chain employs TRBV28 and TRBJ1-1; D gene ambiguous. Germline values: CDR1 MDHEN, CDR2 SYDVKM. Trimming cost V 3 bases and J 7 bases, with 9 bases left between them. The CDR3 is made up of 12 amino acids. CDR3 loop: CASSLGGREAFF. The CDR3 DNA reads TGTGCCAGCAGTTTGGGCGGGCGTGAAGCTTTCTTT.

This clone showed up just a few times. The V gene is TRBV4-2, the J gene TRBJ1-2; no clear D gene. There are 14 residues in the CDR3. CDR1 is LGHNA and CDR2 is YNFKEQ in the germline V gene. Trimming took 1 base from V and 4 from J, leaving 10 bases between them. The CDR3 DNA sequence: TGTGCCAGCAGCCAAGCTGAGACGGGCTATGGCTACACCTTC. Translating gives CASSQAETGYGYTF.

The chain has TRBV5-6 and TRBJ2-7; D is possibly TRBD2 (6 bases). CDR3 size: 12 residues. The V end lost 6 bases, the J end lost 6 bases, and 13 bases lay between the germline ends. CDR1 and CDR2 from the germline V gene are SGHDT and YYEEEE. The CDR3 DNA reads as TGTGCCAGCACCCAGGAGGGGTCCGAGCAGTACTTC. Its translation is CASTQEGSEQYF.

V and J are TRBV4-1 and TRBJ2-2, with 8 bases fitting TRBD1. Germline V gene lookup returns CDR1 MGHRA and CDR2 YSYEKL. The V and J ends lost 4 bases and 7 bases, in that order; junction bases with no gene match: 5. CDR3 length: 14 amino acids. The CDR3 bases are TGCGCCAGCAGCCCAGGGACAGGCATCGGGGAGCTGTTTTTT. The encoded protein is CASSPGTGIGELFF.

The chain has TRBV4-3 and TRBJ2-3; 10 bases match TRBD2. This CDR3 comprises 16 residues. CDR1 and CDR2 (germline): LGHNA, YSLEER. Losses at the gene ends were 4 bases for V and 8 bases for J; bases not matched to a gene: 12. CDR3 sequence: CASSPSLAGDSGTQYF. The CDR3 bases are TGCGCCAGCAGCCCGTCCCTAGCGGGAGATTCGGGTACGCAGTATTTT.

The gene calls are TRBV5-1 and TRBJ1-1; possibly TRBD1 for D (5 bases). Trimming pared 2 bases from V and 1 base from J, leaving 9 bases between. This CDR3 has 14 amino acids. In germline, CDR1 is SGHRS, CDR2 YFSETQ. CDR3 bases: TGCGCCAGCAGCTTCGAAACAGGGAACACTGAAGCTTTCTTT. This translates into CASSFETGNTEAFF.

The chain employs TRBV13 and TRBJ1-1; D may be TRBD1 (6 bases). Germline CDR1 PRHDT, CDR2 FYEKMQ (reference sequence). The CDR3 runs to 15 residues. V was shortened by 5 bases and J by 5 bases, with 18 bases between the two germline ends. DNA for the CDR3: TGTGCCAGCAGCCAATGGACAGAATCCGGGACTGAAGCTTTCTTT. Amino acid sequence: CASSQWTESGTEAFF.

The table lists this clone with a count of one. The chain uses TRBV19 and TRBJ1-4, with 9 positions matching TRBD1. V trimming: 4 bases; J trimming: 4 bases; junction bases outside the gene matches: 4. The CDR3 loop spans 15 amino acids. Germline CDR1 LNHDA, CDR2 SQIVND (reference sequence). CDR3 in DNA: TGTGCCAGTAGTACCGGGGACAGGGTTAATGAAAAACTGTTTTTT. It translates to CASSTGDRVNEKLFF.

The genes are TRBV7-2 and TRBJ1-3, with D perhaps TRBD1 (6 bases). Germline V gene sequence: CDR1 SGHTA, CDR2 FQGNSA. V gave up 1 base and J gave up 3 bases, with 19 bases separating them. This CDR3 has 18 amino acids. DNA of the CDR3: TGTGCCAGCAGCTTAGTTCAACCCACAGGGACGGATGGAAACACCATATATTTT. This translates into CASSLVQPTGTDGNTIYF.

In this sample, this clone turned up a few times. V usage is TRBV5-6 and J usage is TRBJ2-3; 11 positions agree with TRBD2. J was trimmed by 3 bases and V by 1 base; bases with no gene match: 7. The germline gives CDR1 SGHDT, CDR2 YYEEEE. There are 17 residues in the CDR3. The CDR3 coding sequence is TGTGCCAGCAGCTTGAGTCTAGCGGGAGGTGGTACAGATACGCAGTATTTT. Amino acid sequence: CASSLSLAGGGTDTQYF.

This clone was seen a handful of times. The chain combines TRBV5-1 with TRBJ2-5; TRBD2 matches 10 bases. Germline V gene sequence: CDR1 SGHRS, CDR2 YFSETQ. J was trimmed by 5 bases and V by 5 bases; bases with no gene match: 9. This CDR3 is 15 amino acids long. DNA for the CDR3: TGCGCCAGCAGTACGAGCGGGAGGGCGGAGGAGACCCAGTACTTC. It specifies CASSTSGRAEETQYF.

This rearrangement joins TRBV18 to TRBJ2-5; unclear D gene. The CDR3 extends over 15 amino acids. Germline V lookup: CDR1 KGHSH, CDR2 LQKENI. The V end lost 3 bases, the J end lost 2 bases, and 13 bases lay between the germline ends. The CDR3 is CASSPPVSTQETQYF. In nucleotides, the CDR3 is TGTGCCAGCTCACCCCCCGTGTCGACTCAAGAGACCCAGTACTTC.

The chain is built from TRBV18 and TRBJ2-5; D possibly corresponds to TRBD2 (5 bases). The ends were cut back, 3 bases at V and 5 bases at J, with 10 bases in the middle. The length of the CDR3 is 13 residues. From germline, CDR1 is KGHSH and CDR2 LQKENI. The CDR3 DNA reads TGTGCCAGCTCACCGATGTCGGGGGAGACCCAGTACTTC. Translation gives CASSPMSGETQYF.

The V gene is TRBV19, the J gene TRBJ1-1; 9 bases align to TRBD1. The CDR3 is made up of 13 amino acids. Germline loops: CDR1 LNHDA, CDR2 SQIVND (reference sequence). After removal of 11 bases from V and 1 base from J, the junction contained 5 bases not matched to a gene. DNA for the CDR3: TGTGCCTCCTTGGACAGGGGGAACACTGAAGCTTTCTTT. Translating it yields CASLDRGNTEAFF.

The V call is TRBV5-1, the J call TRBJ2-3; 14 bases fit TRBD2. Per the germline V gene, CDR1 is SGHRS and CDR2 is YFSETQ. V shed 0 bases, J shed 0 bases, and the junction held 3 bases outside the gene matches. This CDR3 is built from 18 residues. This CDR3 is CASSLGLAGGSSTDTQYF. As DNA, the CDR3 is TGCGCCAGCAGCTTGGGACTAGCGGGAGGGTCTAGCACAGATACGCAGTATTTT.

The J gene is TRBJ2-2, the V gene TRBV10-3; D unclear. V lost 2 bases to trimming and J lost 4 bases, with 8 bases between them. There are 14 residues in the CDR3. CDR1 ENHRY and CDR2 SYGVKD come from the germline V gene. CDR3 residues: CAISEQEITGELFF. CDR3 sequence (DNA): TGTGCCATCAGTGAGCAGGAAATCACCGGGGAGCTGTTTTTT.

This rearrangement joins TRBV4-1 to TRBJ2-7; D perhaps matches TRBD2 (5 bases). Germline loops: CDR1 MGHRA, CDR2 YSYEKL. This CDR3 comprises 14 residues. The V end was cut by 0 bases, the J end by 5 bases, with 11 bases between. The CDR3 sequence is CASSQDSGNDEQYF. The CDR3 DNA sequence: TGCGCCAGCAGCCAAGATTCCGGGAATGACGAGCAGTACTTC.

The CDR3 DNA is TGTGCCAGCAGACCACAGGATCTCTCTGGAAACACCATATATTTT. This translates into CASRPQDLSGNTIYF. V gene TRBV6-6 combines with J gene TRBJ1-3; TRBD1 is a possible D gene (5 bases). There are 15 residues in the CDR3. With 6 bases removed from V and 0 bases from J, the gap between germline ends came to 12 bases. Germline V lookup: CDR1 MNHNY, CDR2 SVGAGI (reference sequence).

The J gene is TRBJ2-1, the V gene TRBV11-3; the match to TRBD1 covers 8 bases. CDR3 length: 14 residues. The trim removed 3 bases at V and 5 bases at J, leaving 3 bases unmatched. Germline V gene sequence: CDR1 SGHNT, CDR2 YENEEA. In DNA, the CDR3 is TGTGCCAGCAGCTTCGAGACAGGGGACAATGAGCAGTTCTTC. Residues: CASSFETGDNEQFF.

The CDR3: CAITGETNYGYTF. In nucleotides, the CDR3 is TGTGCCATCACCGGGGAGACTAACTATGGCTACACCTTC. The gene calls are TRBV10-3 and TRBJ1-2; D not resolved. The CDR3 consists of 13 residues. Germline CDR1 and CDR2: ENHRY and SYGVKD. V lost 7 bases to trimming and J lost 0 bases, with 9 bases between them.

This clone is a singleton in its sample. The chain couples TRBV6-5 to TRBJ2-5; D ambiguous. Germline V gene data show CDR1 as MNHEY and CDR2 as SVGAGI. The CDR3 length is 14 residues. V was shortened by 6 bases and J by 1 base, with 12 bases between the two germline ends. CDR3 loop: CASSTPLSQETQYF. Here the CDR3 DNA reads TGTGCCAGCAGCACTCCATTAAGCCAAGAGACCCAGTACTTC.

The chain couples TRBV5-6 to TRBJ1-1; TRBD1 agrees at 7 bases. The V gene's germline CDR1 is SGHDT and CDR2 YYEEEE. Trimming removed 1 base from V and 10 bases from J; junction bases left unmatched: 1. CDR3 length: 11 amino acids. CDR3 loop: CASSLTGAAFF. CDR3 bases: TGTGCCAGCAGCTTGACAGGGGCAGCTTTCTTT. Full variable domain (missing parts from reference TRBV5-6 and TRBJ1-1): DAGVTQSPTHLIKTRGQQVTLRCSPKSGHDTVSWYQQALGQGPQFIFQYYEEEERQRGNFPDRFSGHQFPNYSSELNVNALLLGDSALYLCASSLTGAAFFGQGTRLTVV.

The genes are TRBV5-1 and TRBJ2-3, with 11 bases aligning to TRBD2. This CDR3 spans 15 amino acids. The V segment lost 6 bases and the J segment 5 bases; nucleotides outside the gene matches: 8. Germline assignment: CDR1 SGHRS and CDR2 YFSETQ. CDR3 loop: CASNRLAGIGDTQYF. CDR3 in DNA: TGCGCCAGCAACCGACTAGCGGGGATAGGAGATACGCAGTATTTT.

CDR3 nucleotide sequence: TGTGCCAGCAGCGTAGGACTAGCGGGGGTTACAGATACGCAGTATTTT. It yields the protein CASSVGLAGVTDTQYF. This chain links TRBV9 with TRBJ2-3; TRBD2 matches at 12 bases. Unmatched junction bases numbered 2, after V lost 0 bases and J lost 3 bases. This CDR3 is built from 16 residues. Germline CDR1 SGDLS, CDR2 YYNGEE.

J is TRBJ1-1 and V is TRBV5-4; 10 bases fit TRBD1. The J segment lost 6 bases and the V segment lost 4 bases, leaving 6 bases of the junction unmatched. The CDR3 is 14 residues long. CDR1 SGHNT and CDR2 YYREEE come from the germline V gene (reference sequence). CDR3 sequence (DNA): TGTGCCAGCAGCCCGCGGGACAGGGGCGCTGAAGCTTTCTTT. The encoded protein is CASSPRDRGAEAFF.

The chain employs TRBV25-1 and TRBJ2-7; a weak D match, TRBD2 (5 bases). Trimming took off 0 bases at V and 4 bases at J, with 13 bases between the two ends. The CDR3 covers 15 residues. The germline V gene encodes CDR1 MGHDK and CDR2 SYGVNS. The CDR3 spells CASSEYSPEGYEQYF. The CDR3, as DNA: TGTGCCAGCAGTGAATATAGCCCCGAGGGTTACGAGCAGTACTTC.

The V gene is TRBV5-1, the J gene TRBJ2-1; TRBD2 matches at 7 bases. Germline loops: CDR1 SGHRS, CDR2 YFSETQ. V shed 1 base, J shed 10 bases, and the junction held 8 bases outside the gene matches. This CDR3 has 14 amino acids. CDR3 region: CASSLISGAGEQFF. The DNA of the CDR3 is TGCGCCAGCAGCTTGATATCGGGAGCGGGGGAGCAGTTCTTC.